The present T cell receptor beta chain was sequenced within a study of vaccination and CD4 T cells after COVID-19. An Oncomine TCR Beta short-read assay was used to sequence the DNA from cultured CD4+ T cells. MiXCR, run by TCRdb on the PCR reads, gives a single entry per CDR3 protein. The data show 4,500 to 6,000 distinct CDR3 sequences, about two thirds seen once. Comment on this clonotype: Its antigen is unidentified.

Treatment given: approximately 11-day PBMC culture with coronavirus spike peptide pools or control peptides (ViraFEST assay). V lost 3 bases, J lost 2 bases, and 10 bases lay in between. The CDR3 is 14 residues long. Germline V gives CDR1 LNHDA, CDR2 SQIVND (reference sequence). The chain carries TRBV19 and TRBJ1-2; no firm D call. The sequencing input was CD4+ T cells from blood, cultured in vitro. The TCR comes from a human donor who had recovered from COVID-19. DNA of the CDR3: TGTGCCAGTAGTATTAAGGGAGGCAACTATGGCTACACCTTC. Translation: CASSIKGGNYGYTF.